This TCR beta chain came from a study of blood T cell repertoires in COVID-19 (dated by TCRdb to the early 2020s). At the level of the whole study: The collaborator samples originated in the United States, Italy and Spain and spanned the acute and convalescent phases of COVID-19. The prospective study material was composed of cDNA or gDNA derived from T cells, B-cell-depleted T cells, or PBMCs. The dataset comprised deeply sampled blood TCRbeta repertoires from subjects exposed to, actively infected with, or recovered from COVID-19. A freely available public database, intended as a resource for researchers studying the immune response to SARS-CoV-2, is where the repertoires were released. Samples came from the ongoing ImmuneRACE study (first 160 participants) plus 1,254 subjects from 6 global collaborators. The sample metadata nearly always contained a de-identified subject ID, COVID-19 status, age in years and sex. Where HLA class I and class II types were available, the types were taken from metadata supplied by the sample provider, not from assay-based typing.

TCRbeta CDR3 regions were amplified from genomic DNA by means of the immunoSEQ Assay, a bias-controlled multiplex PCR. The source study handled its data this way. Nucleated cell counts per sample were estimated from amplification of reference gene primers within the assay. To quantify the absolute abundance of each unique TCRbeta CDR3 rearrangement, sequence reads were collapsed and filtered. Productive Simpson clonality was computed per sample as the square root of Simpson's diversity index over productive rearrangements. TCRdb holds this immuneACCESS table with in-frame rearrangements only. Some clones are missing; in checked studies, unresolved V genes explain under half, and the rest has no known cause. V, J and clone size were drawn from that table, and D and trimming were deduced from the DNA. The sample records 95,000 to 110,000 clones, roughly 82% of which are singletons. The ten most abundant clones make up more than 4.5% of the sample.

The V end loses 2 bases and the J end loses 4 bases, and a stretch of 5 bases separates them. The cysteine opens and the phenylalanine closes a CDR3 of 12 amino acids. Only CDR3 DNA remains: 36 bases, in frame from the first base. For CDR1 and CDR2, the germline V gene (reference sequence) lists GTSNPN and SVGIG. Details on this clone: This clone's antigen is unknown. No much larger clonotype is one base removed from it; base qualities were not supplied.

General findings and caveats noted by the study authors: The quantity of clinical and demographic metadata differed by source and by participant and was supplied without curation.

Collaborating institutions collected whole blood in K2EDTA tubes following their own protocols. Collaborator samples were shipped for TCRbeta analysis as frozen whole blood, isolated PBMCs, or DNA extracted from either sample type. The source is a man aged 60 to 75 with acute or convalescent COVID-19. Sequenced input: peripheral blood. The V gene is TRBV30 and the J gene is TRBJ2-2, with an unclear D gene assignment. The bases read TGTGCCTGGAGTACAGTCACCGGGGAGCTGTTTTTT. It specifies CAWSTVTGELFF.